This is a list of T cell receptor beta chains from one sample in a study of spatial heterogeneity in lung cancer. TCRdb passed the 5' RACE reads through MiXCR, listing each CDR3 protein once. This sample yields roughly 2,000 distinct CDR3 sequences, of which 1.1% are seen a single time; approximately 21% belongs to the top ten. The sequenced sample was lung tumor tissue, obtained at surgery. The receptors were gathered from a male donor with early-stage non-small cell lung cancer. The CDR3 runs from the conserved cysteine through the conserved F or W. A clone size is listed for some rows: how often the clone was seen (once, few, many), or a class if it is expanded.

cdr3_aa	v_call	j_call	clone_size
CATAGTSEHTDTQYF	TRBV24-1	TRBJ2-3	medium-sized
CASSPPTVPEQYF	TRBV7-9	TRBJ2-3	medium-sized
CASSATGPGANVLTF	TRBV5-1	TRBJ2-6	.
CASSRDPIRGPTEAFF	TRBV7-2	TRBJ1-1	medium-sized
CATSFQGSDTQYF	TRBV24-1	TRBJ2-3	many
CASSVVPTPGNTIYF	TRBV9	TRBJ1-3	many
CSVEVGLACGNEQFF	TRBV29-1	TRBJ2-1	medium-sized
CASSWTGAEAFF	TRBV2	TRBJ1-1	medium-sized
CASSLTMLAGVEETQYF	TRBV7-3	TRBJ2-5	medium-sized
CAISDPAGGKGETQYF	TRBV10-3	TRBJ2-5	medium-sized
CASSENGPRISNRGTDTQYF	TRBV10-2	TRBJ2-3	medium-sized
CAWSMGGGSYGYTF	TRBV30	TRBJ1-2	few
CASALGTENYEQYF	TRBV2	TRBJ2-7	many
CASRGPANTEAFF	TRBV5-1	TRBJ1-1	medium-sized
CASSVASGGGEQYF	TRBV9	TRBJ2-7	medium-sized
CASSLDGALPNEQYF	TRBV5-5	TRBJ2-7	medium-sized